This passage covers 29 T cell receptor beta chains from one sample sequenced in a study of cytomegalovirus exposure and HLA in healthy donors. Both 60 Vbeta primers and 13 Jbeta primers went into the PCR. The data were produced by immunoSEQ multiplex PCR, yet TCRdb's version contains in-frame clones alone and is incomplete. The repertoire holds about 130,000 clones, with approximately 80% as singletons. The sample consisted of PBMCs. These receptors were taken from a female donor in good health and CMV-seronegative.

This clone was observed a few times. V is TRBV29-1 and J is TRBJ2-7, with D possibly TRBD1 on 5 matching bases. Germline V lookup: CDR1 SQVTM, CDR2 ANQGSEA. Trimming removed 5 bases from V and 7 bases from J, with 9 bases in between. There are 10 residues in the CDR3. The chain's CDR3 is CSVLTGEQYF. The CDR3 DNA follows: TGCAGCGTTTTAACAGGAGAGCAGTACTTC.

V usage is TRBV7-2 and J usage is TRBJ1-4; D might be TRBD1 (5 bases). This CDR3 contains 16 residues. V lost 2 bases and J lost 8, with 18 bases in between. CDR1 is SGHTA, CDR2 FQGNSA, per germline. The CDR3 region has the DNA TGTGCCAGCAGCTTAAACCGACCCCAGGGTGCGGAAAAACTGTTTTTT. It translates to CASSLNRPQGAEKLFF.

The CDR3 reads CASSLGQSPGYGYTF. The CDR3 DNA follows: TGTGCCAGCAGTTTAGGGCAGTCCCCTGGCTATGGCTACACCTTC. The rearrangement joins TRBV28 to TRBJ1-2; D gene ambiguous. V lost 2 bases and J 4 bases, leaving 14 bases between the germline ends. In germline, CDR1 is MDHEN, CDR2 SYDVKM. This CDR3 comprises 15 residues.

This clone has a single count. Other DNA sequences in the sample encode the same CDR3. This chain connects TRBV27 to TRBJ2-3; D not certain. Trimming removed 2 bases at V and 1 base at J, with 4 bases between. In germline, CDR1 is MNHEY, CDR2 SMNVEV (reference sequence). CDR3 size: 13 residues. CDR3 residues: CASSLRGTDTQYF. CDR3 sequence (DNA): TGTGCCAGCAGTTTACGTGGCACAGATACGCAGTATTTT.

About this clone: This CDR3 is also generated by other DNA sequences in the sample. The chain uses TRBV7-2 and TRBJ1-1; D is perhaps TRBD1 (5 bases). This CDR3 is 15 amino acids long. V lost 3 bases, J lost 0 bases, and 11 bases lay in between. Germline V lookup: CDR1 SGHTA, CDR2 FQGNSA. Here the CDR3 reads CASSFPRGLNTEAFF. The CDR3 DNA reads TGTGCCAGCAGCTTCCCAAGGGGCCTGAACACTGAAGCTTTCTTT.

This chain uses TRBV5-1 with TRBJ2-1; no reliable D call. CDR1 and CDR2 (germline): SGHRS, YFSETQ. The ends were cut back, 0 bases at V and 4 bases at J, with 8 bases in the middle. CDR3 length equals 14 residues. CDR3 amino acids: CASSLEALYNEQFF. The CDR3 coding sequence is TGCGCCAGCAGCTTGGAAGCTCTATACAATGAGCAGTTCTTC. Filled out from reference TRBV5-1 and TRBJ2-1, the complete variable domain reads KAGVTQTPRYLIKTRGQQVTLSCSPISGHRSVSWYQQTPGQGLQFLFEYFSETQRNKGNFPGRFSGRQFSNSRSEMNVSTLELGDSALYLCASSLEALYNEQFFGPGTRLTVL.

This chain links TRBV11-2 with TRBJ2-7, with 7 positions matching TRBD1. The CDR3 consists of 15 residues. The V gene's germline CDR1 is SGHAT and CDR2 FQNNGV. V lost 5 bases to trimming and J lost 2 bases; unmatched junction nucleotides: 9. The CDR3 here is CASSDWGTGAYEQYF. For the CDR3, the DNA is TGTGCCAGCAGCGACTGGGGTACAGGGGCCTACGAGCAGTACTTC.

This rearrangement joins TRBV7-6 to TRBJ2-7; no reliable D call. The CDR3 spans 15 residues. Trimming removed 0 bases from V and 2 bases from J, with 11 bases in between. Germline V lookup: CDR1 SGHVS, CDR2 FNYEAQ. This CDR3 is CASSLASAETYEQYF. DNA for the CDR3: TGTGCCAGCAGCTTAGCGTCGGCGGAAACCTACGAGCAGTACTTC.

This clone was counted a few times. CDR3 in amino acids: CASSALAGSTDTQYF. CDR3 nucleotides: TGTGCCAGCAGCGCACTAGCGGGAAGCACAGATACGCAGTATTTT. This chain links TRBV6-1 with TRBJ2-3; 10 nucleotides match TRBD2. CDR3 length equals 15 residues. Germline-derived CDR1 and CDR2 are MNHNS and SASEGT. The V and J ends lost 6 bases and 0 bases, in that order; junction bases with no gene match: 3.

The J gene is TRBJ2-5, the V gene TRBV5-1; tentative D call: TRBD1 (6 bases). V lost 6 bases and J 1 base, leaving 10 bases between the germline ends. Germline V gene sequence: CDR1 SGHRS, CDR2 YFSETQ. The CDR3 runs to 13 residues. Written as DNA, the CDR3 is TGCGCCAGCACAGGGGAGTCCCAAGAGACCCAGTACTTC. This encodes CASTGESQETQYF.

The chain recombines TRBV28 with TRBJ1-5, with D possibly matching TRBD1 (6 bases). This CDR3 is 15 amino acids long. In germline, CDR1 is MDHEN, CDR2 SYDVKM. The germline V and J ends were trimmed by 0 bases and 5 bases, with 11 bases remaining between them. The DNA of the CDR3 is TGTGCCAGCAGTTTATGGGACCACAGGGATCAGCCCCAGCATTTT. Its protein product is CASSLWDHRDQPQHF.

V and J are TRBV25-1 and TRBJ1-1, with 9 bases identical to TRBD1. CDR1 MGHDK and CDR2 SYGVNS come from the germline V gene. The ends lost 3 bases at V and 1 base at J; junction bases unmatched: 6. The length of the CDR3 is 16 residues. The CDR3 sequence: CASSDPRTGANTEAFF. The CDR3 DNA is TGTGCCAGCAGTGACCCCCGGACAGGGGCGAACACTGAAGCTTTCTTT.

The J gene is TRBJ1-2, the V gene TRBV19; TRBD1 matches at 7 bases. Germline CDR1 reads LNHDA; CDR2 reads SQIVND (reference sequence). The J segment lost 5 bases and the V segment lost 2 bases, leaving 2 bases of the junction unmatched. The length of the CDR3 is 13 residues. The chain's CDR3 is CASSISGQYGYTF. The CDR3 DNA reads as TGTGCCAGTAGTATATCGGGACAGTATGGCTACACCTTC.

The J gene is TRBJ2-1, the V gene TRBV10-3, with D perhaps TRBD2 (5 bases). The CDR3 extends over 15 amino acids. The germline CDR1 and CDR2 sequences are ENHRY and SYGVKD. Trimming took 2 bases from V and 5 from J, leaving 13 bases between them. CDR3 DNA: TGTGCCATCAGTGAGGGGGAGAGGAGTAACAATGAGCAGTTCTTC. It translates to CAISEGERSNNEQFF.

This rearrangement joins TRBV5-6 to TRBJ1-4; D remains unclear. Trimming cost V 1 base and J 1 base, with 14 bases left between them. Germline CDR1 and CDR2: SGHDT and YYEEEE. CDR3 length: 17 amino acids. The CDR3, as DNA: TGTGCCAGCAGCTTGCCCCTCCATTACGGAACTAATGAAAAACTGTTTTTT. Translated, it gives CASSLPLHYGTNEKLFF.

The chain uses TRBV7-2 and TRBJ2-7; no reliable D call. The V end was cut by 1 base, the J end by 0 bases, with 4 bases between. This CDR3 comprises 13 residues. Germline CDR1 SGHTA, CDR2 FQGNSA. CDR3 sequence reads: CASSLERSYEQYF. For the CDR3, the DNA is TGTGCCAGCAGCTTAGAGCGCTCCTACGAGCAGTACTTC.

DNA of the CDR3: TGTGCCAGCAGCTTAGATAAACACAGCTACTATGGCTACACCTTC. It codes for CASSLDKHSYYGYTF. This chain uses TRBV11-2 with TRBJ1-2; D is unresolved. Per germline, CDR1 SGHAT and CDR2 FQNNGV. The V end was cut by 0 bases, the J end by 3 bases, with 11 bases between. The CDR3 is made up of 15 amino acids.

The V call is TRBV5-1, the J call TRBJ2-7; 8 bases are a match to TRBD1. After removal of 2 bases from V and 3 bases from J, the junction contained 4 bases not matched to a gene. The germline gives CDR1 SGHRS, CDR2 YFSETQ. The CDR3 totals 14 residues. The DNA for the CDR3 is TGCGCCAGCAGCTTAAATACAGGGGGCTACGAGCAGTACTTC. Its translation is CASSLNTGGYEQYF.

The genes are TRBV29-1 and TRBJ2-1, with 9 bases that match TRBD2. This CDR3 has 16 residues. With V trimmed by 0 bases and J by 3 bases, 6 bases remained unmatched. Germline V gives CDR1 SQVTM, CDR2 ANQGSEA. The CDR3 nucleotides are TGCAGCGTTGAAGATGGACGCGGGAGGGGCTACAATGAGCAGTTCTTC. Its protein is CSVEDGRGRGYNEQFF.

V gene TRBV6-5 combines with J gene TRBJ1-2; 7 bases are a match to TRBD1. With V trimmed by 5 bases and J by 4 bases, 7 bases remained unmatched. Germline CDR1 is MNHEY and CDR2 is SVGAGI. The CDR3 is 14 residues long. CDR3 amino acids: CASSDRDSTYGYTF. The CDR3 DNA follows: TGTGCCAGCAGTGACCGGGACAGTACCTATGGCTACACCTTC.

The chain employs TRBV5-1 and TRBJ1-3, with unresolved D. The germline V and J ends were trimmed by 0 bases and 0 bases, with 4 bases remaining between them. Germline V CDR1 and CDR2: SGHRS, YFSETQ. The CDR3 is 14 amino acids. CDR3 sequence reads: CASSLANSGNTIYF. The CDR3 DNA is TGCGCCAGCAGCTTGGCCAACTCTGGAAACACCATATATTTT.

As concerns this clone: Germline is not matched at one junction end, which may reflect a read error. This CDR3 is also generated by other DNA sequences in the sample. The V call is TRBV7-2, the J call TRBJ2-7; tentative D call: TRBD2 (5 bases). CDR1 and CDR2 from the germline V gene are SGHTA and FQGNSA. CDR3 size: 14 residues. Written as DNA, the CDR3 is TGTGCCAGTAGCTTAATGGGAGCTAGCAACGAGCAGTACTTC. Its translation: CASSLMGASNEQYF.

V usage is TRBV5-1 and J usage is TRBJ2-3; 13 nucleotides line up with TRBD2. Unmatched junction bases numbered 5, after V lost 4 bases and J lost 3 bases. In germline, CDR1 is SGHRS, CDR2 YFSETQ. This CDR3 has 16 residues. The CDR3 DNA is TGCGCCAGCAGCCCTGGACTAGCGGGAGTTACAGATACGCAGTATTTT. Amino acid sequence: CASSPGLAGVTDTQYF.

The CDR3 loop is CASSLVAGPVSDTQYF. The CDR3 DNA reads as TGCGCCAGCAGCTTGGTTGCGGGACCTGTGTCAGATACGCAGTATTTT. The chain combines TRBV5-1 with TRBJ2-3, with D possibly TRBD2 on 6 matching bases. The CDR3 has 16 amino acids. Germline V gene data show CDR1 as SGHRS and CDR2 as YFSETQ. The V and J ends lost 0 bases and 4 bases respectively, with 15 bases between them.

CDR3 sequence reads: CASSLPGTGKVNEQFF. The CDR3 DNA follows: TGTGCCAGCAGCCTTCCCGGGACAGGGAAAGTAAATGAGCAGTTCTTC. The V gene is TRBV11-3, the J gene TRBJ2-1, with 9 bases matching TRBD1. The CDR3 spans 16 residues. Germline trimming cut 5 bases from V and 7 bases from J; bases unmatched to any gene: 12. Per the germline V gene, CDR1 is SGHNT and CDR2 is YENEEA.

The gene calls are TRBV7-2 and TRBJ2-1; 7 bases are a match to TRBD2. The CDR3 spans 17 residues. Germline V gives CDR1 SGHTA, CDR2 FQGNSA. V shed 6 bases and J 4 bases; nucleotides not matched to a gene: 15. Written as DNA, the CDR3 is TGTGCCAGCAGTCCTTGGCCACTAGCGACTACTTACAATGAGCAGTTCTTC. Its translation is CASSPWPLATTYNEQFF.

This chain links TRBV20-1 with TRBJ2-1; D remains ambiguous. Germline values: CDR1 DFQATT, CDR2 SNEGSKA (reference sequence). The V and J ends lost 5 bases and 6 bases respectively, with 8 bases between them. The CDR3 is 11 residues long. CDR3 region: CSADPGNEQFF. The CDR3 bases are TGCAGTGCTGACCCGGGCAATGAGCAGTTCTTC.

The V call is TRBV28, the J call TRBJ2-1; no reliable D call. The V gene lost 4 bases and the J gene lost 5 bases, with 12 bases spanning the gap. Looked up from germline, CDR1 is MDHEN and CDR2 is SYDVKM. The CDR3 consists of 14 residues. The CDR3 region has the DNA TGTGCCAGCAGTTCCCCCGGGTTAGACAATGAGCAGTTCTTC. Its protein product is CASSSPGLDNEQFF.

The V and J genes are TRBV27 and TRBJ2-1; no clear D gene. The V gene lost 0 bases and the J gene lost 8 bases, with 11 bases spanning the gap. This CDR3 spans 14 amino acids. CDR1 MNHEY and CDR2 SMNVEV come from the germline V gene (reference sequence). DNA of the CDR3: TGTGCCAGCAGTTTATCTGAGCTGTCGGATGAGCAGTTCTTC. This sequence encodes CASSLSELSDEQFF.